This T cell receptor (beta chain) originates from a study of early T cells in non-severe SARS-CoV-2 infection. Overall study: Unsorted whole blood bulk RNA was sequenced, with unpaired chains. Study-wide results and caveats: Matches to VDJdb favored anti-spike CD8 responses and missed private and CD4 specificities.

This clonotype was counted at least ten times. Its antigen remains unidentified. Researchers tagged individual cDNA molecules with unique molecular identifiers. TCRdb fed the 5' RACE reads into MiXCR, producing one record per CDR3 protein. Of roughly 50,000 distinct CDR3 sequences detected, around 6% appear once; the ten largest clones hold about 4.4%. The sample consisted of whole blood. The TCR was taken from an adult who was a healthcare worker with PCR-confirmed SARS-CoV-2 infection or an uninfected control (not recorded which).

As DNA, the CDR3 is TGCAGCGTCCTGACTCTCTACGAGCAGTACTTC. Translation: CSVLTLYEQYF. The chain has TRBV29-1 and TRBJ2-7; no definite D call. This CDR3 contains 11 residues. Germline V gene sequence: CDR1 SQVTM, CDR2 ANQGSEA. V lost 6 bases, J lost 3 bases, and 9 bases lay in between.